The present T cell receptor beta chain was sequenced within a study of T cell repertoires in cytomegalovirus infection (dated by TCRdb to between 2018 and 2021). Regarding the research as a whole: Because public TCR beta signatures pointed to carriage of CMV infection together with the matching HLA type, the HLA type of each donor mattered for the analysis. Overall study results and their limits: In the ex vivo response, HLA-C-restricted CMV-specific TCR beta clonotypes were dominant, and in two of eight donors the single most frequent clonotype came from this HLA-C-restricted group. In both this cohort and an independent roughly 350-donor cohort, the cumulative frequency of public TCR beta family members distinguished carriers of CMV infection plus the relevant HLA type.

Relative to germline, V is missing 4 bases and J is missing 7 bases, with 13 bases of the junction outside any gene match. As encoded in the germline V gene (reference sequence), CDR1 is SGHKS while CDR2 is YYEKEE. The CDR3 spans 16 residues, from the cysteine through the phenylalanine. Only the CDR3 DNA is retained, 48 bases long and in frame from the first base. The sequencer listed for this sample is Illumina HiSeq 1500. Starting from the raw public reads, TCRdb applied fastp trimming at Q25, assembled clones with MiXCR and retained in-frame beta chains. Here each entry gathers all rows of one CDR3 protein and keeps the most common genes and DNA. For this sample the table gives over 450,000 distinct CDR3 sequences, of which over 9% were detected only once. The top ten clones comprise roughly 10% of the sample. This clonotype was counted many times. Its antigen target is currently unknown. No base quality information exists; no much larger clone differs at one position.

Sequenced: PBMCs. The TCR was taken from a human donor in good health (CMV status not recorded). Some clones in this sample may be carry-over from other donors' samples. The rearranged chain carries TRBV5-5 and TRBJ1-1; 10 middle bases align to TRBD1. The DNA sequence is TGTGCCAGCAGCCTAAATCCGGGACAGGGGCGACTTGAAGCTTTCTTT. Its translation is CASSLNPGQGRLEAFF. Outside the CDR3, residues come from the reference TRBV5-5 and TRBJ1-1 proteins, so the full variable domain is: DAGVTQSPTHLIKTRGQQVTLRCSPISGHKSVSWYQQVLGQGPQFIFQYYEKEERGRGNFPDRFSARQFPNYSSELNVNALLLGDSALYLCASSLNPGQGRLEAFFGQGTRLTVV.